Included here is one TCR beta chain sequence, with context. Its specificity is not known. The data were obtained in a study of beta chain features in type 1 diabetes. General study points: Within each of all four CD4+ subsets, Type 1 diabetes patients had TCRB CDR3s that were moderately but significantly shorter. Although PCR might favor shorter templates, it would do so equally in patients and controls.

Sequenced material consisted of expressed TCRB transcripts (all of the isolated RNA was reverse transcribed). Roughly 3.6 million reads were obtained on average from naive, central memory and regulatory T cell samples. Sequencing was performed with immunoSEQ multiplex PCR; in TCRdb, only in-frame clones are kept and a portion is missing. The sample contains hundreds of thousands of clones, more than 12% of which appear only once. The clonotype was recovered from a man between 18 and 35 years old with type 1 diabetes. Sequenced sample: naive CD4+ T cells from blood.

CDR3 sequence (DNA): TGTGCCAGCAACTATTTGAGTAGCGGGTCCTACGAGCAGTACTTC. Residues: CASNYLSSGSYEQYF. The chain carries TRBV28 and TRBJ2-7; TRBD2 matches 7 bases. V shed 7 bases, J shed 1 base, and the junction held 10 bases outside the gene matches. The CDR3 runs to 15 residues. Germline CDR1 and CDR2: MDHEN and SYDVKM.